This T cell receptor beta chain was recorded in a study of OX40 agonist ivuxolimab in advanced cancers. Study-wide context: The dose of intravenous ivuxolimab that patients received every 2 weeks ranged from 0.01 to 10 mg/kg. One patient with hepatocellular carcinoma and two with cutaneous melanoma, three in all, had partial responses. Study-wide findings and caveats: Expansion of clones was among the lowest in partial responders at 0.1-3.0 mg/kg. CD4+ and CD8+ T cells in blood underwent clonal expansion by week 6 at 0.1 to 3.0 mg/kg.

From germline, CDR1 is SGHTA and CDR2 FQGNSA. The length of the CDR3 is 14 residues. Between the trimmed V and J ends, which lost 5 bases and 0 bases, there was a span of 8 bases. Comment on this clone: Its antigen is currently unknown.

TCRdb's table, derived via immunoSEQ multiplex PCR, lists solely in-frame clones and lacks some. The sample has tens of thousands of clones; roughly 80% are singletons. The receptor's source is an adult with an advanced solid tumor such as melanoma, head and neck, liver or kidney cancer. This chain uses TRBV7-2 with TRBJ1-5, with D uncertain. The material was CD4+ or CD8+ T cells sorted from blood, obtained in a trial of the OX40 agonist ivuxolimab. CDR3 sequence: CASSRTVSNQPQHF. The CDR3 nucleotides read TGTGCCAGCAGCCGGACGGTTAGCAATCAGCCCCAGCATTTT.